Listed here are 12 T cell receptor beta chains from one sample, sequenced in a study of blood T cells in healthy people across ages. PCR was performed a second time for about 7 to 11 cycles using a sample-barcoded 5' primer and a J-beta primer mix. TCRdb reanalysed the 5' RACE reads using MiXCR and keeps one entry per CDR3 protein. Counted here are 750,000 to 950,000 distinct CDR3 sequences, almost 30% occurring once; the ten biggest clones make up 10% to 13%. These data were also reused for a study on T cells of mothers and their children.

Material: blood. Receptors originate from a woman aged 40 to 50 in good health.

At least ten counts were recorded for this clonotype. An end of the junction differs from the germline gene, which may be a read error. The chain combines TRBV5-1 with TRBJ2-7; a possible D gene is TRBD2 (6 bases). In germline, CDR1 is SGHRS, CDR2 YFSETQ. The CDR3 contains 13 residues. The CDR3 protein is CASSLTSSYEQYF. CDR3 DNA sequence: TGTGCCAGCAGTTTGACTAGCTCCTACGAGCAGTACTTC.

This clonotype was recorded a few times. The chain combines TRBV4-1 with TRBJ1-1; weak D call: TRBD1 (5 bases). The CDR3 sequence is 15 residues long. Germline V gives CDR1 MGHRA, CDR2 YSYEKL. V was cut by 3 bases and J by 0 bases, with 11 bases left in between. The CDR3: CASSQGPLMNTEAFF. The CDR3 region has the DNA TGCGCCAGCAGCCAGGGGCCCCTTATGAACACTGAAGCTTTCTTT.

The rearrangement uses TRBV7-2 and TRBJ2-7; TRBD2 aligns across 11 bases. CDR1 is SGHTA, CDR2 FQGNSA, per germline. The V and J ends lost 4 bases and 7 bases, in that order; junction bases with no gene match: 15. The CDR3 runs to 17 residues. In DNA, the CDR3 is TGTGCCAGCAGCTCCCAATTCCTAGCGGGGGGTTACAATGAGCAGTACTTC. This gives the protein CASSSQFLAGGYNEQYF.

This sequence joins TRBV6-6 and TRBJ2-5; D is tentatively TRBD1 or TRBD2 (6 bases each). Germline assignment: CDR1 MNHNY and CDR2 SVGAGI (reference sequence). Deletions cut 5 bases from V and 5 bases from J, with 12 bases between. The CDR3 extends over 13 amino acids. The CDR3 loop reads CASSRGHAETQYF. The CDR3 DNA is TGTGCCAGCAGTCGGGGGCATGCTGAGACCCAGTACTTC.

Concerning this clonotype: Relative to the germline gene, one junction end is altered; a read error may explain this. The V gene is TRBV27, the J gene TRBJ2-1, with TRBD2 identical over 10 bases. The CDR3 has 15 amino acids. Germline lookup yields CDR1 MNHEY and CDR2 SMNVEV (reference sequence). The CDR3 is CVSSLAGGSYNEQFF. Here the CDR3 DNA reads TGTGTCAGCAGTTTAGCGGGGGGCTCCTACAATGAGCAGTTCTTC.

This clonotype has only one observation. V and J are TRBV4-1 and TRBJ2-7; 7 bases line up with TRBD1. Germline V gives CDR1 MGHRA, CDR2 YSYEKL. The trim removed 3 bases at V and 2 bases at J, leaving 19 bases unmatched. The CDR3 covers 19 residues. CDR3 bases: TGCGCCAGCAGCCATAGCACTTTCGGACAGGTGATATTGGCCTACGAGCAGTACTTC. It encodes CASSHSTFGQVILAYEQYF.

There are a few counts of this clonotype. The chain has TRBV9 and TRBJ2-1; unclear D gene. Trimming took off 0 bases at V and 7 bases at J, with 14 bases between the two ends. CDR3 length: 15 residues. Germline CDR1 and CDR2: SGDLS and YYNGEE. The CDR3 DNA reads TGTGCCAGCAGCGTAGCTGGAGCCGAACTTAATGAGCAGTTCTTC. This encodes CASSVAGAELNEQFF.

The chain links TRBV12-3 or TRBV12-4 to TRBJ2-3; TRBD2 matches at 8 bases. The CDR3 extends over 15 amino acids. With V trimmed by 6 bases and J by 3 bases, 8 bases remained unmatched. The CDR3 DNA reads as TGTGCCAGCAGAAATGGCGGGGGGAAAACAGATACGCAGTATTTT. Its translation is CASRNGGGKTDTQYF.

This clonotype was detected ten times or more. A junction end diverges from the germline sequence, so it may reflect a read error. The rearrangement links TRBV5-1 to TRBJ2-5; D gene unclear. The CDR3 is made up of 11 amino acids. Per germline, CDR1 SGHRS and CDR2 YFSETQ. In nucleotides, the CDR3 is TGTGCCAGCTCTCAACAAGAGACCCAGTACTTC. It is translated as CASSQQETQYF.

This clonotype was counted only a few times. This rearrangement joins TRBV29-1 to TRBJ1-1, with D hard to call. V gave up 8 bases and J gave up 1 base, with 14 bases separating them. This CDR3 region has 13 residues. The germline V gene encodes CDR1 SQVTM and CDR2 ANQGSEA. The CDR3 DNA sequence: TGCAGCTCATCTAACGGGAGGAACACTGAAGCTTTCTTT. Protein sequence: CSSSNGRNTEAFF.

This CDR3 is CASSFDSFYGYTF. CDR3 nucleotide sequence: TGTGCCAGCAGCTTTGACTCCTTCTATGGCTACACCTTC. V gene TRBV9 combines with J gene TRBJ1-2, with D unclear. V lost 4 bases to trimming and J lost 4 bases, with 11 bases between them. Germline V CDR1 and CDR2: SGDLS, YYNGEE. This CDR3 is built from 13 residues.

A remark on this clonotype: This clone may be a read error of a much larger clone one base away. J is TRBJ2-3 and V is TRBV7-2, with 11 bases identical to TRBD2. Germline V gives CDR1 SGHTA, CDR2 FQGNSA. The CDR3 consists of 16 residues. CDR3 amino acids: CASSLVAGGYTDAQYF. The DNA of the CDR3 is TGTGCCAGCAGCTTAGTAGCGGGGGGGTACACAGATGCGCAGTATTTT.